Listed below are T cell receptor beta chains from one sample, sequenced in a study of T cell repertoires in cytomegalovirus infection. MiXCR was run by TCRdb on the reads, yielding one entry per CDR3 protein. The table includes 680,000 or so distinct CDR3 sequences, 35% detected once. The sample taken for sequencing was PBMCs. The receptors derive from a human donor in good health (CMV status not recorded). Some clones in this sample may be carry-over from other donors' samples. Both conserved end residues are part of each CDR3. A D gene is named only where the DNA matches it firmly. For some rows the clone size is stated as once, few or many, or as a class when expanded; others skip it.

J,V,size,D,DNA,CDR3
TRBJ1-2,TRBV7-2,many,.,TGTGCCAGCAGCTTAGTGCGGGGCCCGACAAGAGGCTACACCTTC,CASSLVRGPTRGYTF
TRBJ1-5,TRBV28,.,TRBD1,TGTGCCAGCAGCGCCGGGACAGTTAGCAATCAGCCCCAGCATTTT,CASSAGTVSNQPQHF
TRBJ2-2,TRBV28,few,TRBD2,TGTGCCAGCAGGCGAGAGACCGGACTAGCGGGAGCCGGGGAGCTGTTTTTT,CASRRETGLAGAGELFF
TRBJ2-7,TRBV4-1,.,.,TGCGCCAGCAGCCGCCCACAGGGATCCTACGAGCAGTACTTC,CASSRPQGSYEQYF
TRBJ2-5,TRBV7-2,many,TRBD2,TGTGCCAGCAGGGAACGAGGCGGGGGGGCGGAGACCCAGTACTTC,CASRERGGGAETQYF
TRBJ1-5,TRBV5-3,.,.,TGTGCCAGCAGCTTTGGGATAAATAATCAGCCCCAGCATTTT,CASSFGINNQPQHF
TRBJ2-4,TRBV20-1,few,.,TGCAGTGCTACTAGCGCCCGAAACATTCAGTACTTC,CSATSARNIQYF
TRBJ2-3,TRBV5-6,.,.,TGTGCCAGCAGCTCGCGGGGATCCCTTAGCACAGATACGCAGTATTTT,CASSSRGSLSTDTQYF
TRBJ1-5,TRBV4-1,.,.,TGCGCCAGCAGCCAAGATCAAAGCCAATATAGCAATCAGCCCCAGCATTTT,CASSQDQSQYSNQPQHF
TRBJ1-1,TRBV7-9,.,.,TGTGCCAGCAGCTTAGTGGGACGGGGGGGTATGAACACTGAAGCTTTCTTT,CASSLVGRGGMNTEAFF
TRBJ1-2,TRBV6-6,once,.,TGTGCCAGCCGTTACGACGGGACTCCGGCGGGCTACACCTTC,CASRYDGTPAGYTF
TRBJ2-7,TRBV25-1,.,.,TGTGCCAGCAGGCAAACAGGGAGGTCCTACGAGCAGTACTTC,CASRQTGRSYEQYF
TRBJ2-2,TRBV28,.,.,TGTGCCAGCAGCCTCCCCATGGCGAACACCGGGGAGCTGTTTTTT,CASSLPMANTGELFF
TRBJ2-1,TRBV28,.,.,TGTGCCAGCAGTCGCACCCGATCCAGGGTCGGGGAGCAGTTCTTC,CASSRTRSRVGEQFF
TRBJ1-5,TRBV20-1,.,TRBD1,TGCAGTGCTAGAGCCCCGGGACAGGGATTCTCTAGCAATCAGCCCCAGCATTTT,CSARAPGQGFSSNQPQHF
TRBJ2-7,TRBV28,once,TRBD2,TGTGCCACCAAGGGACTAGCACCCTACGAGCAGTACTTC,CATKGLAPYEQYF
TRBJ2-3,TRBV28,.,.,TGTGCCAGCGGGAGGGGGGATATCACAGATACGCAGTATTTT,CASGRGDITDTQYF
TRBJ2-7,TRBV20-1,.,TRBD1,TGCAGTTCTAGTAGGACAGGGTCTTTCGAGCAGTACTTC,CSSSRTGSFEQYF
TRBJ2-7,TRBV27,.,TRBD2,TGTGCCAGCAGTTTATCGGATAGCGGGGGCTACGAGCAGTACTTC,CASSLSDSGGYEQYF
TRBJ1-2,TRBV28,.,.,TGTGCCAGCAGTCCAGACTATGGCTACACCTTC,CASSPDYGYTF